This T cell receptor (beta chain) comes out of a study of cytomegalovirus exposure and HLA in healthy donors. The study, taken as a whole, reports: TCR beta chain V- and J-gene trimming was linked, in a later analysis, to a missense variant in DCLRE1C.

PCR amplification relied on 60 Vbeta primers (plus 13 Jbeta primers). The table came from immunoSEQ multiplex PCR; TCRdb's copy has only in-frame clones and leaves some out. The sample lists approximately 110,000 clones, roughly 79% occurring once. A note on this clone: What it recognizes is unknown.

V was shortened by 1 base and J by 1 base, with 7 bases between the two germline ends. This CDR3 is 14 amino acids long. Per germline, CDR1 MNHNY and CDR2 SVGAGI (reference sequence). The chain recombines TRBV6-6 with TRBJ1-1; no firm D call. The clonotype comes from a male donor in good health and CMV-seronegative. Sample: PBMCs. CDR3 in amino acids: CASSYLAGNTEAFF. The DNA for the CDR3 is TGTGCCAGCAGTTACTTGGCGGGGAACACTGAAGCTTTCTTT.